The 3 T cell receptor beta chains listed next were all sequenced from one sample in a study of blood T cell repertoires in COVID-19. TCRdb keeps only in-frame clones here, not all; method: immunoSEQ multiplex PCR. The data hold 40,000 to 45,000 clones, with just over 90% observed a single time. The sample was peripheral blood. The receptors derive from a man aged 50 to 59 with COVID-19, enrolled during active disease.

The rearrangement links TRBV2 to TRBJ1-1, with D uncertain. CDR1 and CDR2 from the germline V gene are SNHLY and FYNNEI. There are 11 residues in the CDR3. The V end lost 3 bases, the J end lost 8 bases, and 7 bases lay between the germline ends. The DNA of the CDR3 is TGTGCCAGCAGTGACCCCAGGGAAGCTTTCTTT. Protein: CASSDPREAFF.

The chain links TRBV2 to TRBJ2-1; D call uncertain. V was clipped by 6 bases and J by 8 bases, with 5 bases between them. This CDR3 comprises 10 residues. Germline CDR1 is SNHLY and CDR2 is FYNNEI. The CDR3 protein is CASSLYEQFF. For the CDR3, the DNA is TGTGCCAGCAGCTTATATGAGCAGTTCTTC. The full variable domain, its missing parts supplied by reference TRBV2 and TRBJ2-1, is EPEVTQTPSHQVTQMGQEVILRCVPISNHLYFYWYRQILGQKVEFLVSFYNNEISEKSEIFDDQFSVERPDGSNFTLKIRSTKLEDSAMYFCASSLYEQFFGPGTRLTVL.

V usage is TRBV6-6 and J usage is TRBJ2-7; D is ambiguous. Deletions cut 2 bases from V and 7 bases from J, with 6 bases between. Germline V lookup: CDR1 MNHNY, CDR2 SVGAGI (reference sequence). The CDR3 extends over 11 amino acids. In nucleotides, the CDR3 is TGTGCCAGCAGTTACGAGAGAGAGCAGTACTTC. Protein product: CASSYEREQYF.